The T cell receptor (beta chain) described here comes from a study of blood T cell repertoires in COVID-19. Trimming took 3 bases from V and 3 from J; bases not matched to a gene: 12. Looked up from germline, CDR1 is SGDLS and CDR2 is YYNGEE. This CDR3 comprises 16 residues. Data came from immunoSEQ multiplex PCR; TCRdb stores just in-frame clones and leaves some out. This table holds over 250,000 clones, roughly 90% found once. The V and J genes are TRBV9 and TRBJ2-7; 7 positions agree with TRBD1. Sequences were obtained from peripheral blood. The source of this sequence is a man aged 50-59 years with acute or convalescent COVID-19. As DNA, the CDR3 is TGTGCCAGCAGCGCAAACCCGGGACAGCCAGTCTACGAGCAGTACTTC. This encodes CASSANPGQPVYEQYF.